The source of this T cell receptor (beta chain) is a study of shared clonotypes between healthy human individuals. General study results and limits: Naive subsets typically showed greater estimated richness than memory subsets.

Deletions cut 3 bases from V and 5 bases from J, with 14 bases between. This CDR3 region has 15 residues. Germline-derived CDR1 and CDR2 are LNHDA and SQIVND (reference sequence). The table came from immunoSEQ multiplex PCR; TCRdb's copy has only in-frame clones and leaves some out. The table lists millions of clones, roughly nine tenths of them singletons. Of note for this clone: As yet, its antigen is unknown.

The sample taken for sequencing was naive CD4+ T cells sorted from blood. Subset: CD45RA+ positively selected. The rearrangement links TRBV19 to TRBJ2-1, with D possibly matching TRBD2 (7 bases). The clonotype originates from a man between 18 and 35 years old in good health. In DNA, the CDR3 is TGTGCCAGTAGTATGGAGGGGGGGAATAACAATGAGCAGTTCTTC. It translates to CASSMEGGNNNEQFF.